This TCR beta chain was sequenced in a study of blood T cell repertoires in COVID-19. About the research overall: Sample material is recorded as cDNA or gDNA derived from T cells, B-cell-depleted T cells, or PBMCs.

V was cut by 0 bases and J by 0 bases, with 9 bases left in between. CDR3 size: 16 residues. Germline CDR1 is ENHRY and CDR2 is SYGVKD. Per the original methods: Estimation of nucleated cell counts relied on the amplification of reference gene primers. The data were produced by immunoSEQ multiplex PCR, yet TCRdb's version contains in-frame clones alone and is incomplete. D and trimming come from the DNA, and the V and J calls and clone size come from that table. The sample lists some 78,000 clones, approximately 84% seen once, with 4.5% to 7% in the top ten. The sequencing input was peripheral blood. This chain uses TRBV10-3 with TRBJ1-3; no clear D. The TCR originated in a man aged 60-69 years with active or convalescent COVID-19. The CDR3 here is CAISESSPLSGNTIYF. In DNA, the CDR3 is TGTGCCATCAGTGAGTCGAGCCCTCTCTCTGGAAACACCATATATTTT.